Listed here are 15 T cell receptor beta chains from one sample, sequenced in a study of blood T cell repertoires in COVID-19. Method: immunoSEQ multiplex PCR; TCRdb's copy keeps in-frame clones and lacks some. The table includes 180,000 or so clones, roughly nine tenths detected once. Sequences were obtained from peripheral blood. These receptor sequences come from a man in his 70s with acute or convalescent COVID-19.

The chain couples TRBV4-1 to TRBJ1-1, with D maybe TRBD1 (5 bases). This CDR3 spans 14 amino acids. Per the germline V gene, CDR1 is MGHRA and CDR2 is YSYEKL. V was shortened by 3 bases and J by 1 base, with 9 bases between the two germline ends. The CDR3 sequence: CASSQHRKNTEAFF. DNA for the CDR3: TGCGCCAGCAGCCAGCACAGGAAGAACACTGAAGCTTTCTTT.

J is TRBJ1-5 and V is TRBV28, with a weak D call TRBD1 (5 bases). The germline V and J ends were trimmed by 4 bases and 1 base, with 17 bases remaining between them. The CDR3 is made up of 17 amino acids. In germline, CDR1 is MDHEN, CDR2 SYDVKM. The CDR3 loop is CASSSRERGWSNQPQHF. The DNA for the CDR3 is TGTGCCAGCAGTTCCCGAGAAAGGGGTTGGAGCAATCAGCCCCAGCATTTT.

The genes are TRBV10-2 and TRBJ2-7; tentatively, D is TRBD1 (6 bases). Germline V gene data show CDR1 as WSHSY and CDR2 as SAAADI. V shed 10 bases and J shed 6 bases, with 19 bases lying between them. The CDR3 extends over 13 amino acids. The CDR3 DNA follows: TGCGCCACCTGGACAGTGGTTGGGGGCGAGCAGTACTTC. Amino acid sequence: CATWTVVGGEQYF.

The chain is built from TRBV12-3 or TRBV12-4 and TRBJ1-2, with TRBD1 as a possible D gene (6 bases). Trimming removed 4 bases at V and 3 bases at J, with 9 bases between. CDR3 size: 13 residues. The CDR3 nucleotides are TGTGCCAGCAGTTCGAACAGGGACTATGGCTACACCTTC. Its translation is CASSSNRDYGYTF.

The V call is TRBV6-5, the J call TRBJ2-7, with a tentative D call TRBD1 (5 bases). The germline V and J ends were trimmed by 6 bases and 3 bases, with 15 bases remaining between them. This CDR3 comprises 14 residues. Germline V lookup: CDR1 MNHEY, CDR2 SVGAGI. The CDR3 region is CASSAQGINYEQYF. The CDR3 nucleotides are TGTGCCAGCAGCGCTCAGGGAATCAACTACGAGCAGTACTTC.

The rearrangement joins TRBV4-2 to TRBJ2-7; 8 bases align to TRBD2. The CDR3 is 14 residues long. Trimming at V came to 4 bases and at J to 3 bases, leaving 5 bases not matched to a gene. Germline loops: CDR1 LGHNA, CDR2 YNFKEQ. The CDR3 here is CASSRSGTSYEQYF. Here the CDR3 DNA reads TGTGCCAGCAGCCGATCCGGGACTAGCTACGAGCAGTACTTC.

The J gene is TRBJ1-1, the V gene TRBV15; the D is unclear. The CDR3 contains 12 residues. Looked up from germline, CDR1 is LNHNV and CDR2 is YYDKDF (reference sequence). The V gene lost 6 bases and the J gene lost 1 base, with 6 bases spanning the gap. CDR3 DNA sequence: TGTGCCACCAGAGCTCGGAACACTGAAGCTTTCTTT. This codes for CATRARNTEAFF.

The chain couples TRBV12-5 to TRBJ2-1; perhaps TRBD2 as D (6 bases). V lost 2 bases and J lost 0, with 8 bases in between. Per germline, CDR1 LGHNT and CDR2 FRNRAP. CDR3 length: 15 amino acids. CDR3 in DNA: TGTGCTAGTGGTTTGAGAGCGGGCTCCTACAATGAGCAGTTCTTC. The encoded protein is CASGLRAGSYNEQFF.

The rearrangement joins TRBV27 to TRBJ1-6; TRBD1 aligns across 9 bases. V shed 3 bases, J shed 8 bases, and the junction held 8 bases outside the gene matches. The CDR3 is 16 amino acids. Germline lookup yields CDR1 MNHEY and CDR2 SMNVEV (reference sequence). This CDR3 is CASSFDGTGYHSPLHF. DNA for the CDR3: TGTGCCAGCAGTTTTGACGGGACAGGGTACCATTCACCCCTCCACTTT.

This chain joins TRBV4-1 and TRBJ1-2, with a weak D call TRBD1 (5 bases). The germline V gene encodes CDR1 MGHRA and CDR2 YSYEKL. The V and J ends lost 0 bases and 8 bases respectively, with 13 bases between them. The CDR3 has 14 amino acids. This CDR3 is CASSQEWGAGGYTF. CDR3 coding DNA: TGCGCCAGCAGCCAAGAATGGGGCGCGGGAGGCTACACCTTC.

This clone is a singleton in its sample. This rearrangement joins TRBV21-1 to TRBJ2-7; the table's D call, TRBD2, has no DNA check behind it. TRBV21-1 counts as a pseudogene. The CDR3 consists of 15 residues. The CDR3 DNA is TGTGCCAGCACCCTAGCACGGAAGGGAGCCGGCGAGCAGTACTTC. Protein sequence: CASTLARKGAGEQYF.

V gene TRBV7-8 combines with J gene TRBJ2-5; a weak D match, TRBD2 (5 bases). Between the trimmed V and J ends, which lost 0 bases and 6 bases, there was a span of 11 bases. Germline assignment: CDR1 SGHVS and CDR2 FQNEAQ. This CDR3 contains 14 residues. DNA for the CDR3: TGTGCCAGCAGCTTAGCTAGCGCAATCAAGACCCAGTACTTC. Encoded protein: CASSLASAIKTQYF.

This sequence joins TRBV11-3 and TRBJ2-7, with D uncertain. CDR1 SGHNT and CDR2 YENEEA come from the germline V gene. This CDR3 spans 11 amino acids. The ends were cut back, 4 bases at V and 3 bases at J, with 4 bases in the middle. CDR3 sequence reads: CASSSGYEQYF. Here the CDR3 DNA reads TGTGCCAGCAGCTCCGGCTACGAGCAGTACTTC.

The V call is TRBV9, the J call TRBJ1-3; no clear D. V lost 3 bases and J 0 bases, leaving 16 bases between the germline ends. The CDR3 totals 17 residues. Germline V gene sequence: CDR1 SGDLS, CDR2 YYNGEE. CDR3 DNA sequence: TGTGCCAGCAGCGCGACATCACCGACACCCTCTGGAAACACCATATATTTT. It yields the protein CASSATSPTPSGNTIYF.

The CDR3 reads CASSFFGTRNEQFF. CDR3 DNA: TGTGCCAGCAGCTTTTTTGGGACTCGCAATGAGCAGTTCTTC. This chain connects TRBV7-2 to TRBJ2-1, with TRBD2 as a possible D gene (6 bases). CDR1 and CDR2 (germline): SGHTA, FQGNSA. This CDR3 spans 14 amino acids. Trimming cost V 3 bases and J 6 bases, with 12 bases left between them. The whole variable domain, filled in from reference TRBV7-2 and TRBJ2-1, reads GAGVSQSPSNKVTEKGKDVELRCDPISGHTALYWYRQSLGQGLEFLIYFQGNSAPDKSGLPSDRFSAERTGGSVSTLTIQRTQQEDSAVYLCASSFFGTRNEQFFGPGTRLTVL.